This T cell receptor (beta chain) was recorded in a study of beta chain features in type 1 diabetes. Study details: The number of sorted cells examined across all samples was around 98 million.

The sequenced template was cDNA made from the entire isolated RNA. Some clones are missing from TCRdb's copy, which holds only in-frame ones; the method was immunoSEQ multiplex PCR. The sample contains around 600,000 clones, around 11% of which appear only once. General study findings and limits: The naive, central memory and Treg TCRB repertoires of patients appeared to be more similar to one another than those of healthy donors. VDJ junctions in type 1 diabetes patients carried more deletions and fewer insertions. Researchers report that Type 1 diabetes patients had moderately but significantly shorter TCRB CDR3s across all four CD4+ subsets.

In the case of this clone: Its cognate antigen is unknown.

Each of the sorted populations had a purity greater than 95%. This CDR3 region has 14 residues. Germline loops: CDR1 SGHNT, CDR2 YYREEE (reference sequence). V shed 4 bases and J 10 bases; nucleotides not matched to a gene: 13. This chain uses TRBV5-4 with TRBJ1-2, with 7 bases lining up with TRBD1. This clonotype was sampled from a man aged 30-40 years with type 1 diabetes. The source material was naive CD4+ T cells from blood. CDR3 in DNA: TGTGCCAGCAGCGGCTCCGGGACAGTCGGCATCTACACCTTC. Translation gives CASSGSGTVGIYTF.